This T cell receptor (beta chain) originates from a study of response to subunit inactivated influenza vaccine. Regarding the study as a whole: T cells newly recruited by each seasonal influenza vaccination are few, the authors suggested.

This CDR3 comprises 15 residues. The V end lost 5 bases, the J end lost 2 bases, and 15 bases lay between the germline ends. Germline lookup yields CDR1 SGDLS and CDR2 YYNGEE. This clonotype was seen at least ten times. Its antigen is still unknown. MiXCR, applied by TCRdb to the RT-PCR reads, yields one record per CDR3 protein. The repertoire holds around 580,000 distinct CDR3 sequences, about 10% seen once, with about a tenth in the top ten. The J gene is TRBJ2-3, the V gene TRBV9; no reliable D call. The source material was PBMCs from blood, sampled on the day of vaccination. The TCR originated in a man aged 45 to 65 who received an inactivated influenza vaccine. CDR3 DNA: TGTGCCAGCAGGGCCTCTGGCGGATTCACAGATACGCAGTATTTT. This encodes CASRASGGFTDTQYF.